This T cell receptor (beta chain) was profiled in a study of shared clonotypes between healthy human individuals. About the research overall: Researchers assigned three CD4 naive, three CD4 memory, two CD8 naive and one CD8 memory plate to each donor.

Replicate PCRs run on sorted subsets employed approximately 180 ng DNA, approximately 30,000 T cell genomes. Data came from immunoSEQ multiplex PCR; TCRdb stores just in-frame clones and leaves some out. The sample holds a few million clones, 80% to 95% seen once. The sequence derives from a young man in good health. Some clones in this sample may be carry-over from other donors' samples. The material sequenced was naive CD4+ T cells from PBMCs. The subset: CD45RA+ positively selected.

The CDR3 nucleotides are TGTGCCAGTAGTATGAGGGTAGCGGGGGGCTCCTACAATGAGCAGTTCTTC. Translating gives CASSMRVAGGSYNEQFF. V is TRBV19 and J is TRBJ2-1; 10 bases align to TRBD2. Germline trimming cut 3 bases from V and 0 bases from J; bases unmatched to any gene: 5. The CDR3 sequence is 17 residues long. Germline V CDR1 and CDR2: LNHDA, SQIVND (reference sequence).